These 28 T cell receptor beta chains were sequenced from one sample in a study of T cell responses to AZD1222 COVID-19 vaccine. The protocol was immunoSEQ multiplex PCR, while the TCRdb copy is restricted to in-frame clones and leaves out a portion. The repertoire holds around 58,000 clones, roughly 90% seen once, with about 14% in the top ten. The material was peripheral blood, obtained 28 days after the second AZD1222 dose. The receptors were gathered from an adult who received the AZD1222 COVID-19 vaccine.

This clone turned up a few times. The chain is built from TRBV4-1 and TRBJ2-1; TRBD2 is a possible D gene (6 bases). The CDR3 runs 14 residues. V gave up 4 bases and J gave up 6 bases, with 13 bases separating them. CDR1 and CDR2 (germline): MGHRA, YSYEKL. The CDR3 bases are TGCGCCAGCAGCCTTGTTGGGGAGGTCAATGAGCAGTTCTTC. Residues: CASSLVGEVNEQFF.

The chain uses TRBV12-3 or TRBV12-4 and TRBJ1-4; D not resolved. V shed 3 bases and J shed 8 bases, with 7 bases lying between them. This CDR3 region has 12 residues. For the CDR3, the DNA is TGTGCCAGCAGTTTCACCGGGGAAAAACTGTTTTTT. Translated: CASSFTGEKLFF.

V and J are TRBV3-1 (or the pseudogene TRBV3-2) and TRBJ2-7; TRBD2 aligns across 10 bases. Germline V gives CDR1 LGHDT, CDR2 YNNKEL (reference sequence). V dropped 4 bases and J dropped 4; count of bases not matched to a gene: 10. The length of the CDR3 is 16 residues. For the CDR3, the DNA is TGTGCCAGCAGCCTCCTCAGGACTAGCGGAATGTACGAGCAGTACTTC. Residues: CASSLLRTSGMYEQYF.

The chain links TRBV5-5 to TRBJ2-7; D remains unclear. Germline V gene sequence: CDR1 SGHKS, CDR2 YYEKEE (reference sequence). V was trimmed by 5 bases and J by 5 bases, leaving 20 bases between them. The CDR3 loop spans 15 amino acids. Here the CDR3 reads CASRTGSGGPDEQYF. In nucleotides, the CDR3 is TGTGCCAGCAGAACCGGCTCGGGTGGCCCCGACGAGCAGTACTTC.

This chain connects TRBV7-2 to TRBJ1-5; D possibly corresponds to TRBD1 (6 bases). The CDR3 is made up of 15 amino acids. The V end was cut by 3 bases, the J end by 0 bases, with 9 bases between. Looked up from germline, CDR1 is SGHTA and CDR2 is FQGNSA. DNA of the CDR3: TGTGCCAGCAGCTTCCGGGGACATAGCAATCAGCCCCAGCATTTT. Protein: CASSFRGHSNQPQHF.

The V call is TRBV6-5, the J call TRBJ2-3; 8 bases match TRBD1. V was clipped by 5 bases and J by 1 base; unmatched bases: 5. Germline V gives CDR1 MNHEY, CDR2 SVGAGI. CDR3 length equals 15 residues. For the CDR3, the DNA is TGTGCCAGCAGTAGCCCGGGACAGGGCACAGATACGCAGTATTTT. Its protein product is CASSSPGQGTDTQYF.

The chain joins TRBV25-1 to TRBJ2-7; D is ambiguous. In germline, CDR1 is MGHDK, CDR2 SYGVNS. V lost 2 bases and J 6 bases, leaving 5 bases between the germline ends. The CDR3 is 11 amino acids. CDR3 nucleotide sequence: TGTGCCAGCAGTGAACAAGGCGAGCAGTACTTC. This sequence encodes CASSEQGEQYF.

The chain is built from TRBV27 and TRBJ2-1; 9 nucleotides line up with TRBD2. The CDR3 spans 19 residues. Germline V gene data show CDR1 as MNHEY and CDR2 as SMNVEV (reference sequence). V gave up 4 bases and J gave up 3 bases; unmatched junction bases: 16. The CDR3 bases are TGTGCCAGCAGTTCCCTGACTAGCGGCCTTGCATACCACTACAATGAGCAGTTCTTC. Its protein is CASSSLTSGLAYHYNEQFF.

This clone was recorded once. This chain connects TRBV19 to TRBJ2-7; D may correspond to TRBD1 or TRBD2 (5 bases each). The CDR3 has 15 amino acids. Germline V gene sequence: CDR1 LNHDA, CDR2 SQIVND (reference sequence). Trimming took off 3 bases at V and 0 bases at J, with 12 bases between the two ends. The CDR3 region has the DNA TGTGCCAGTAGTATGGGACCGTACCCCTCCTACGAGCAGTACTTC. It specifies CASSMGPYPSYEQYF.

V usage is TRBV2 and J usage is TRBJ1-1, with D perhaps matching TRBD1 (5 bases). The CDR3 covers 15 residues. V was cut by 4 bases and J by 1 base, with 13 bases left in between. Germline-derived CDR1 and CDR2 are SNHLY and FYNNEI. CDR3 nucleotides: TGTGCCAGCAGTGCACGGCAGGGAGGGAACACTGAAGCTTTCTTT. Its protein is CASSARQGGNTEAFF.

V is TRBV28 and J is TRBJ2-7; 9 nucleotides match TRBD2. CDR1 is MDHEN, CDR2 SYDVKM, per germline. The V segment lost 3 bases and the J segment 3 bases; nucleotides outside the gene matches: 3. The CDR3 totals 14 residues. CDR3 in amino acids: CASSFPTSGYEQYF. CDR3 DNA: TGTGCCAGCAGTTTCCCGACTAGCGGCTACGAGCAGTACTTC.

The chain couples TRBV4-3 to TRBJ1-4; no firm D call. The ends were cut back, 4 bases at V and 5 bases at J, with 17 bases in the middle. Per the germline V gene, CDR1 is LGHNA and CDR2 is YSLEER. The CDR3 covers 16 residues. CDR3 sequence reads: CASSPRSGLSNEKLFF. The CDR3 DNA sequence: TGCGCCAGCAGCCCCAGGTCGGGTCTGTCAAATGAAAAACTGTTTTTT.

The chain is built from TRBV2 and TRBJ2-3; D gene unclear. V gave up 2 bases and J gave up 4 bases, with 1 base separating them. This CDR3 has 11 residues. Germline V CDR1 and CDR2: SNHLY, FYNNEI. DNA for the CDR3: TGTGCCAGCAGTGAACCAGATACGCAGTATTTT. It codes for CASSEPDTQYF.

The gene calls are TRBV30 and TRBJ2-7, with 8 bases that match TRBD2. Germline V gene sequence: CDR1 GTSNPN, CDR2 SVGIG (reference sequence). V gave up 5 bases and J gave up 0 bases; unmatched junction bases: 6. The CDR3 sequence is 14 residues long. The CDR3 spells CAWLSGSSSYEQYF. DNA of the CDR3: TGTGCCTGGTTGAGCGGGAGTAGCTCCTACGAGCAGTACTTC.

V gene TRBV6-1 combines with J gene TRBJ2-7; D is perhaps TRBD1 (5 bases). V dropped 0 bases and J dropped 2 bases, with 11 bases sitting between them. Germline loops: CDR1 MNHNS, CDR2 SASEGT. This CDR3 is 15 amino acids long. The CDR3 nucleotides are TGTGCCAGCAGTGAAGCAAACAGGAGACCCTACGAGCAGTACTTC. This codes for CASSEANRRPYEQYF.

The chain has TRBV3-1 (or the pseudogene TRBV3-2) and TRBJ2-3; the match to TRBD2 covers 14 bases. There are 17 residues in the CDR3. Germline V gene lookup returns CDR1 LGHDT and CDR2 YNNKEL (reference sequence). V trimming: 5 bases; J trimming: 4 bases; junction bases outside the gene matches: 8. CDR3 nucleotides: TGTGCCAGCAGCGCCGGGACTAGCGGGAGTCGGGCAGATACGCAGTATTTT. It specifies CASSAGTSGSRADTQYF.

The chain joins TRBV7-8 to TRBJ2-7; D remains ambiguous. In germline, CDR1 is SGHVS, CDR2 FQNEAQ. The V and J ends lost 0 bases and 4 bases respectively, with 10 bases between them. CDR3 length: 14 residues. In DNA form, the CDR3 reads TGTGCCAGCAGCTTAGCGCGTCTGAGATACGAGCAGTACTTC. Translation gives CASSLARLRYEQYF. Filled out from reference TRBV7-8 and TRBJ2-7, the complete variable domain reads GAGVSQSPRYKVAKRGQDVALRCDPISGHVSLFWYQQALGQGPEFLTYFQNEAQLDKSGLPSDRFFAERPEGSVSTLKIQRTQQEDSAVYLCASSLARLRYEQYFGPGTRLTVT.

This clone showed up many times. The chain recombines TRBV27 with TRBJ2-2; D may be TRBD1 or TRBD2 (5 bases each). The length of the CDR3 is 14 residues. The ends were cut back, 3 bases at V and 1 base at J, with 6 bases in the middle. The germline V gene has CDR1 MNHEY and CDR2 SMNVEV (reference sequence). CDR3 nucleotide sequence: TGTGCCAGCAGTTTTGGGGGGAACACCGGGGAGCTGTTTTTT. It specifies CASSFGGNTGELFF.

V gene TRBV11-2 combines with J gene TRBJ1-3, with 10 bases matching TRBD1. The germline gives CDR1 SGHAT, CDR2 FQNNGV. The CDR3 contains 15 residues. Trimming cost V 4 bases and J 10 bases; bases outside gene matches: 10. CDR3: CASSSRDRGSWTIYF. The CDR3, as DNA: TGTGCCAGCAGCTCCCGGGACAGGGGTTCCTGGACCATATATTTT. Looking up the rest from reference TRBV11-2 and TRBJ1-3 gives the full variable domain: EAGVAQSPRYKIIEKRQSVAFWCNPISGHATLYWYQQILGQGPKLLIQFQNNGVVDDSQLPKDRFSAERLKGVDSTLKIQPAKLEDSAVYLCASSSRDRGSWTIYFGEGSWLTVV.

The chain joins TRBV11-2 to TRBJ1-3; D uncertain. This CDR3 has 13 residues. The V end lost 4 bases, the J end lost 7 bases, and 11 bases lay between the germline ends. The germline CDR1 and CDR2 sequences are SGHAT and FQNNGV. The CDR3 coding sequence is TGTGCCAGCAGCTCCGGCCCCCGGAACACCATATATTTT. Encoded protein: CASSSGPRNTIYF.

J is TRBJ2-3 and V is TRBV10-1; D not resolved. The germline V gene has CDR1 WNHNN and CDR2 SYGVQD (reference sequence). V lost 0 bases, J lost 3 bases, and 4 bases lay in between. The CDR3 extends over 13 amino acids. CDR3 sequence: CASSESGTDTQYF. The CDR3 DNA reads as TGCGCCAGCAGTGAGTCCGGTACAGATACGCAGTATTTT.

The gene calls are TRBV3-1 (or the pseudogene TRBV3-2) and TRBJ2-7; D perhaps matches TRBD2 (5 bases). The CDR3 consists of 16 residues. The germline V gene has CDR1 LGHDT and CDR2 YNNKEL (reference sequence). The V and J ends lost 2 bases and 4 bases respectively, with 18 bases between them. CDR3 protein: CASSQQERSSPYEQYF. CDR3 in DNA: TGTGCCAGCAGCCAACAAGAGCGGAGCTCACCTTACGAGCAGTACTTC.

The chain has TRBV5-8 and TRBJ1-1; D gene unclear. Looked up from germline, CDR1 is SGHTS and CDR2 is YDEGEE. Trimming removed 4 bases from V and 10 bases from J, with 17 bases in between. This CDR3 comprises 13 residues. The chain's CDR3 is CASSPVVAPRAFF. The CDR3, as DNA: TGTGCCAGCAGCCCCGTCGTGGCCCCCAGAGCTTTCTTT.

The gene calls are TRBV7-2 and TRBJ2-3, with 9 bases that match TRBD2. J was trimmed by 3 bases and V by 1 base; bases with no gene match: 5. There are 16 residues in the CDR3. Germline-derived CDR1 and CDR2 are SGHTA and FQGNSA. CDR3 coding DNA: TGTGCCAGCAGCTTAGGGGCGGGAGGGCAGACAGATACGCAGTATTTT. It specifies CASSLGAGGQTDTQYF.

The rearrangement joins TRBV29-1 to TRBJ2-7; 10 nucleotides line up with TRBD2. V gave up 5 bases and J gave up 2 bases; unmatched junction bases: 12. In germline, CDR1 is SQVTM, CDR2 ANQGSEA. CDR3 length: 16 amino acids. The DNA for the CDR3 is TGCAGCGTTAGTAGCGGGAGGCCATGGCTTACCTACGAGCAGTACTTC. Translation gives CSVSSGRPWLTYEQYF.

A few counts support this clone. V and J are TRBV7-8 and TRBJ1-5; D gene unclear. V was shortened by 5 bases and J by 3 bases, with 11 bases between the two germline ends. CDR1 SGHVS and CDR2 FQNEAQ come from the germline V gene. The CDR3 contains 14 residues. The CDR3 loop reads CASSPRRDNQPQHF. The DNA of the CDR3 is TGTGCCAGCAGCCCCCGACGGGACAATCAGCCCCAGCATTTT.

The genes are TRBV12-3 or TRBV12-4 and TRBJ2-7, with unresolved D. This CDR3 is built from 12 residues. The ends were cut back, 6 bases at V and 1 base at J, with 7 bases in the middle. This CDR3 reads CASRGNSYEQYF. The CDR3 DNA is TGTGCCAGCAGGGGGAATTCCTACGAGCAGTACTTC.

The chain combines TRBV24-1 with TRBJ2-1, with D perhaps given as TRBD1 or TRBD2 (6 bases each). From germline, CDR1 is KGHDR and CDR2 SFDVKD. The CDR3 sequence is 16 residues long. Trimming pared 0 bases from V and 1 base from J, leaving 9 bases between. CDR3 sequence: CATSDLRGASYNEQFF. The CDR3 region has the DNA TGTGCCACCAGTGATTTGAGGGGGGCGTCCTACAATGAGCAGTTCTTC.